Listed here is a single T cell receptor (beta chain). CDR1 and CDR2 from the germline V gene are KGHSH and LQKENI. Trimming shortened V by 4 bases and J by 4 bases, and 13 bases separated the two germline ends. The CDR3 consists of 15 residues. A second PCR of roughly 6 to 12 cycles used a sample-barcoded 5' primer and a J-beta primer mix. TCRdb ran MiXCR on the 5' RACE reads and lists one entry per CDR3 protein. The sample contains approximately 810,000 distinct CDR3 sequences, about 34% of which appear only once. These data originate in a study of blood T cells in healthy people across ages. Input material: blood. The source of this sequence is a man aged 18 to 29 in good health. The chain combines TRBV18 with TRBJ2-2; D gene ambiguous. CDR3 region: CASSREGTSTGELFF. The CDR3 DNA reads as TGTGCCAGCTCACGGGAAGGAACGAGCACCGGGGAGCTGTTTTTT.